This TCR beta chain was recorded in a study of graft-versus-host responses after intestinal transplantation. Study-wide context: Recipients received multivisceral, liver-intestinal, or isolated intestinal transplants.

Germline values: CDR1 SGDLS, CDR2 YYNGEE. The CDR3 length is 14 residues. J was trimmed by 2 bases and V by 2 bases; bases with no gene match: 4. For this clone: Its antigen is undetermined. The same CDR3 arises from other DNA sequences in this sample as well.

Notes on the study in general: Investigators detected GvH clones in recipient marrow, with some emerging earlier in ileum or blood.

Produced via immunoSEQ multiplex PCR; TCRdb's table is partial and in-frame only. The sample has over 100,000 clones, approximately 95% seen once. The clonotype comes from a human donor who received an intestinal transplant. The rearrangement joins TRBV9 to TRBJ2-7, with 7 bases aligning to TRBD2. Sample: unstimulated CD8+ T cells sorted from spleen or lymph node cells, taken before intestinal transplant. The DNA for the CDR3 is TGTGCCAGCAGCGTGGGGCTAGCGGCCTACGAGCAGTACTTC. It specifies CASSVGLAAYEQYF. Using reference TRBV9 and TRBJ2-7 for the parts outside the CDR3, the full variable domain is DSGVTQTPKHLITATGQRVTLRCSPRSGDLSVYWYQQSLDQGLQFLIQYYNGEERAKGNILERFSAQQFPDLHSELNLSSLELGDSALYFCASSVGLAAYEQYFGPGTRLTVT.